This T cell receptor (beta chain) appears in the sequencing data of a study of cytomegalovirus exposure and HLA in healthy donors. Study summary: T cells numbering about 180 million yielded some 110 million unique TCR beta sequences in an earlier analysis.

This clone was seen a handful of times. A multiplex PCR was run with 60 Vbeta primers and 13 Jbeta primers. TCRdb keeps only in-frame clones here, not all; method: immunoSEQ multiplex PCR. Among fewer than 100,000 clones listed, around 73% were seen once. J was trimmed by 9 bases and V by 7 bases; bases with no gene match: 7. CDR1 and CDR2 from the germline V gene are SNHLY and FYNNEI. The CDR3 totals 14 residues. The chain joins TRBV2 to TRBJ2-1; 12 nucleotides agree with TRBD2. The origin of this receptor is a man aged 40-55 years in good health and CMV-seronegative. What was sequenced was PBMCs. The CDR3 DNA reads TGTGCCAGCACTGCGACTAGCGGGAGAAGTGAGCAGTTCTTC. This gives the protein CASTATSGRSEQFF.